One sample yielded the 5 T cell receptor beta chains listed below, sequenced in a study of blood T cell repertoires in COVID-19. Using immunoSEQ multiplex PCR, the repertoire was profiled, and TCRdb retains in-frame clones only, with some absent. The data hold nearly 200,000 clones, with 80% to 90% observed a single time. The sample consisted of peripheral blood. The receptors here all came from a woman in her 70s with acute or convalescent COVID-19.

V gene TRBV4-1 combines with J gene TRBJ1-1; 11 nucleotides match TRBD1. Germline CDR1 is MGHRA and CDR2 is YSYEKL. CDR3 length: 17 residues. The J segment lost 7 bases and the V segment lost 6 bases, leaving 16 bases of the junction unmatched. CDR3 sequence: CASRAGGQGAREVEAFF. CDR3 nucleotides: TGCGCCAGCAGGGCCGGCGGACAGGGGGCGCGTGAGGTTGAAGCTTTCTTT.

The rearrangement uses TRBV5-4 and TRBJ1-2; perhaps TRBD1 as D (5 bases). V lost 4 bases to trimming and J lost 5 bases, with 12 bases between them. The CDR3 length is 13 residues. Germline values: CDR1 SGHNT, CDR2 YYREEE (reference sequence). The CDR3: CASSPGGEYGYTF. The CDR3 bases are TGTGCCAGCAGCCCCGGGGGGGAGTATGGCTACACCTTC.

The chain links TRBV5-1 to TRBJ2-5; 7 nucleotides line up with TRBD1. The CDR3 sequence is 14 residues long. The germline V gene has CDR1 SGHRS and CDR2 YFSETQ. The V segment lost 2 bases and the J segment 7 bases; nucleotides outside the gene matches: 8. Written as DNA, the CDR3 is TGCGCCAGCAGCTTTGGGGACAGCTTTGCGACCCAGTACTTC. Protein: CASSFGDSFATQYF. Full variable domain (outside the CDR3, taken from reference TRBV5-1 and TRBJ2-5): KAGVTQTPRYLIKTRGQQVTLSCSPISGHRSVSWYQQTPGQGLQFLFEYFSETQRNKGNFPGRFSGRQFSNSRSEMNVSTLELGDSALYLCASSFGDSFATQYFGPGTRLLVL.

DNA for the CDR3: TGTGCCACCAGTGATTCTGGACAGGGGAGTTCGTACGAGCAGTACTTC. This gives the protein CATSDSGQGSSYEQYF. The chain combines TRBV24-1 with TRBJ2-7; 9 bases line up with TRBD1. The trim removed 2 bases at V and 4 bases at J, leaving 8 bases unmatched. Germline V gene sequence: CDR1 KGHDR, CDR2 SFDVKD. The length of the CDR3 is 16 residues.

This clone was seen once. The rearrangement links TRBV18 to TRBJ1-2, with TRBD1 identical over 9 bases. Unmatched junction bases numbered 6, after V lost 5 bases and J lost 5 bases. The V gene's germline CDR1 is KGHSH and CDR2 LQKENI. The CDR3 is 14 residues long. CDR3 protein: CASSTVGTGYGYTF. In DNA form, the CDR3 reads TGTGCCAGCTCAACCGTTGGGACAGGGTATGGCTACACCTTC. The whole variable domain, filled in from reference TRBV18 and TRBJ1-2, reads NAGVMQNPRHLVRRRGQEARLRCSPMKGHSHVYWYRQLPEEGLKFMVYLQKENIIDESGMPKERFSAEFPKEGPSILRIQQVVRGDSAAYFCASSTVGTGYGYTFGSGTRLTVV.